The 10 T cell receptor beta chains below were found in one sample sequenced in a study of blood T cells in healthy people across ages. With a J-beta primer mix and a sample-barcoded 5' primer, a second PCR ran 7 to 11 cycles. TCRdb re-analysed the 5' RACE reads in MiXCR, keeping a single row per CDR3 protein. The table records 800,000 or so distinct CDR3 sequences, 20% to 25% of them present only once. These same records also appear under a second study, on T cells of mothers and their children.

Sequencing input: blood. Receptors were obtained from a boy between 5 and 17 years old in good health.

This chain joins TRBV20-1 and TRBJ2-5; 12 nucleotides line up with TRBD2. Trimming at V came to 5 bases and at J to 7 bases, leaving 8 bases not matched to a gene. The germline V gene encodes CDR1 DFQATT and CDR2 SNEGSKA (reference sequence). The CDR3 has 14 residues. The DNA of the CDR3 is TGCAGTGCTCCGACTAGCGGGGGCTTTGGGACCCAGTACTTC. The encoded protein is CSAPTSGGFGTQYF.

The rearrangement links TRBV10-2 to TRBJ2-7; 11 nucleotides agree with TRBD2. The CDR3 consists of 13 residues. The trim removed 9 bases at V and 6 bases at J, leaving 7 bases unmatched. Germline CDR1 WSHSY, CDR2 SAAADI. Written as DNA, the CDR3 is TGCGCCAGTTCAGGGCTAGCGGGAGGCGAGCAGTACTTC. Translating gives CASSGLAGGEQYF.

This clonotype was seen a single time. CDR3 protein: CASSQYRTGITMNTEAFF. The CDR3 DNA reads as TGCGCCAGCAGCCAATACCGGACGGGGATAACGATGAACACTGAAGCTTTCTTT. This sequence joins TRBV4-3 and TRBJ1-1; D is uncertain. The CDR3 covers 18 residues. In germline, CDR1 is LGHNA, CDR2 YSLEER. V was clipped by 2 bases and J by 0 bases, with 19 bases between them.

This clonotype was seen a handful of times. The J gene is TRBJ2-7, the V gene TRBV20-1; TRBD2 agrees at 15 bases. This CDR3 has 14 residues. Germline CDR1 reads DFQATT; CDR2 reads SNEGSKA (reference sequence). V lost 6 bases to trimming and J lost 6 bases; unmatched junction nucleotides: 6. DNA for the CDR3: TGCAGTGCCACAGGGACTAGCGGGAGGCTCGAGCAGTACTTC. It is translated as CSATGTSGRLEQYF.

This rearrangement joins TRBV20-1 to TRBJ1-5; D call uncertain. Germline V gives CDR1 DFQATT, CDR2 SNEGSKA (reference sequence). The CDR3 has 12 residues. Trimming removed 3 bases at V and 3 bases at J, with 6 bases between. The DNA of the CDR3 is TGCAGTGCTAGGCTACACAATCAGCCCCAGCATTTT. Translated: CSARLHNQPQHF.

This clonotype was observed a handful of times. This chain connects TRBV5-1 to TRBJ2-3; D is possibly TRBD1 (5 bases). The germline V and J ends were trimmed by 4 bases and 7 bases, with 13 bases remaining between them. The CDR3 runs to 13 residues. Germline V gene sequence: CDR1 SGHRS, CDR2 YFSETQ. CDR3 DNA sequence: TGCGCCAGCAGCAGGACCGGACACAATACGCAGTATTTT. Its translation: CASSRTGHNTQYF.

This sequence joins TRBV20-1 and TRBJ2-1, with D uncertain. The germline gives CDR1 DFQATT, CDR2 SNEGSKA (reference sequence). V shed 0 bases and J shed 4 bases, with 7 bases lying between them. The CDR3 consists of 13 residues. The CDR3 here is CSARDPRYNEQFF. The CDR3 DNA is TGCAGTGCTAGAGATCCTAGGTACAATGAGCAGTTCTTC.

This clonotype has a handful of counts. The J gene is TRBJ2-5, the V gene TRBV29-1; D gene uncertain. Germline assignment: CDR1 SQVTM and CDR2 ANQGSEA. The CDR3 loop spans 15 amino acids. V was trimmed by 0 bases and J by 5 bases, leaving 16 bases between them. The CDR3 spells CSVEDGSDVTETQYF. CDR3 nucleotides: TGCAGCGTTGAAGATGGGTCTGACGTTACGGAGACCCAGTACTTC.

The chain recombines TRBV7-6 with TRBJ1-4; the D gene is possibly TRBD1 (5 bases). The germline V gene encodes CDR1 SGHVS and CDR2 FNYEAQ. V lost 1 base and J 10 bases, leaving 19 bases between the germline ends. The CDR3 is 16 residues long. CDR3 sequence: CASSLEIEGPSGKLFF. In DNA form, the CDR3 reads TGTGCCAGCAGCTTAGAAATTGAGGGGCCCTCTGGAAAACTGTTTTTT.

There are many counts of this clonotype. This rearrangement joins TRBV7-2 to TRBJ1-2; TRBD1 agrees at 7 bases. This CDR3 is 15 amino acids long. Trimming took 3 bases from V and 1 from J; bases not matched to a gene: 5. The germline V gene encodes CDR1 SGHTA and CDR2 FQGNSA. The CDR3: CASSFRGFINYGYTF. In DNA, the CDR3 is TGTGCCAGCAGCTTCAGGGGGTTTATTAACTATGGCTACACCTTC. Complete variable domain (other parts from reference TRBV7-2 and TRBJ1-2): GAGVSQSPSNKVTEKGKDVELRCDPISGHTALYWYRQSLGQGLEFLIYFQGNSAPDKSGLPSDRFSAERTGGSVSTLTIQRTQQEDSAVYLCASSFRGFINYGYTFGSGTRLTVV.